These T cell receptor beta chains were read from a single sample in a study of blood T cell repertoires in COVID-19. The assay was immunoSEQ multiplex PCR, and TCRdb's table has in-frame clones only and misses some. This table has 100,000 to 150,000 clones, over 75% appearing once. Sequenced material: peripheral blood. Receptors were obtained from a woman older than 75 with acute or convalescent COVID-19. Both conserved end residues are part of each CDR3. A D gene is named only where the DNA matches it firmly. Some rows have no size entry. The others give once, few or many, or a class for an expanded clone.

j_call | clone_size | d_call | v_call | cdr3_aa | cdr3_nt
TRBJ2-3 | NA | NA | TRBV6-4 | CASSEGAGFNTDTQYF | TGTGCCAGCAGTGAGGGTGCGGGGTTCAACACAGATACGCAGTATTTT
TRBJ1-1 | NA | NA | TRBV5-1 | CASSQTQGTEAFF | TGCGCCAGCAGTCAAACACAGGGTACTGAAGCTTTCTTT
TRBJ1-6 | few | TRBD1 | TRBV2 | CASSARDRVNSPLHF | TGTGCCAGCAGTGCGAGGGACAGGGTCAATTCACCCCTCCACTTT
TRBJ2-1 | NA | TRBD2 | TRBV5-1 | CASSLGGTANNEQFF | TGCGCCAGCAGCCTCGGGGGGACGGCAAACAATGAGCAGTTCTTC
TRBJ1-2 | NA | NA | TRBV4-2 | CASSQDRQNYGYTF | TGTGCCAGCAGCCAAGATAGACAGAACTATGGCTACACCTTC
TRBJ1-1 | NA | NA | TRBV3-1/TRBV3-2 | CASSPRQDTEAFF | TGTGCCAGCAGCCCCAGACAGGACACTGAAGCTTTCTTT
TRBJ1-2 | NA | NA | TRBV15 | CATSRDVGPNYGYTF | TGTGCCACCAGCAGAGATGTCGGTCCTAACTATGGCTACACCTTC
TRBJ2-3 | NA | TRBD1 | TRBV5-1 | CASSLGTGRTDTQYF | TGCGCCAGCAGCCTCGGGACAGGGAGAACAGATACGCAGTATTTT
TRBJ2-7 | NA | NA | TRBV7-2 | CASSLGVREFEQYF | TGTGCCAGCAGCTTAGGAGTTCGGGAGTTCGAGCAGTACTTC
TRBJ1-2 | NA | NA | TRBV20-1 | CSSDSNYGYTF | TGCAGTAGCGACAGCAACTATGGCTACACCTTC
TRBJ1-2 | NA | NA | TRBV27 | CASSPRTENYGYTF | TGTGCCAGCAGTCCGCGGACAGAGAACTATGGCTACACCTTC
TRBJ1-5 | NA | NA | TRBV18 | CASSFTGDQPQHF | TGTGCCAGCTCGTTTACCGGGGATCAGCCCCAGCATTTT
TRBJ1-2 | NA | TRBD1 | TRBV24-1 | CANRTGFYGYTF | TGTGCCAACCGGACAGGGTTCTATGGCTACACCTTC
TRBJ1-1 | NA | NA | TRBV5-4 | CASSPGHTNTEAFF | TGTGCCAGCAGCCCAGGACACACGAACACTGAAGCTTTCTTT
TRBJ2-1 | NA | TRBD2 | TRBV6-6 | CASSYSGLAGMEQFF | TGTGCCAGCAGTTACTCTGGACTAGCGGGGATGGAGCAGTTCTTC
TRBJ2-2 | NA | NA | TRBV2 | CASSEMGGLTGELFF | TGTGCCAGCAGTGAGATGGGGGGGCTCACCGGGGAGCTGTTTTTT
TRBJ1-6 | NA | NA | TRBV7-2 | CASSKQLPTNSPLHF | TGTGCCAGCAGCAAACAGCTCCCTACGAATTCACCCCTCCACTTT
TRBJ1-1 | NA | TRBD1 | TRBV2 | CASRGQGGTEAFF | TGTGCCAGCAGGGGACAGGGTGGCACTGAAGCTTTCTTT
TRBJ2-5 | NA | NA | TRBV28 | CASSLTGVGETQYF | TGTGCCAGCAGCTTGACAGGCGTCGGAGAGACCCAGTACTTC
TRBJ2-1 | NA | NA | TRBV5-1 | CASSLAPSSYNEQFF | TGCGCCAGCAGCTTGGCCCCGAGCTCCTACAATGAGCAGTTCTTC
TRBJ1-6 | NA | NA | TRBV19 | CATRLGRESSPLHF | TGTGCCACCAGGTTGGGCAGGGAATCCTCACCCCTCCACTTT
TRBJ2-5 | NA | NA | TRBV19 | CASSVDTVQETQYF | TGTGCCAGTAGTGTCGACACCGTCCAAGAGACCCAGTACTTC
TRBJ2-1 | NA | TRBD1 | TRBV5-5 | CASSSLTGVTRLRYNEQFF | TGTGCCAGCAGCTCCTTGACAGGGGTTACTCGGTTAAGATACAATGAGCAGTTCTTC
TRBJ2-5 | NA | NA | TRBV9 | CASSVAGGHRRQETQYF | TGTGCCAGCAGCGTAGCGGGGGGACACCGTCGCCAAGAGACCCAGTACTTC
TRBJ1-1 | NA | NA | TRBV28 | CASSSPTGPNTEAFF | TGTGCCAGCAGTTCCCCGACAGGACCGAACACTGAAGCTTTCTTT